Listed below are T cell receptor beta chains from one sample, sequenced in a study of blood T cell repertoires in COVID-19. Data came from immunoSEQ multiplex PCR; TCRdb stores just in-frame clones and leaves some out. The table records approximately 480,000 clones, around 87% of them present only once. The sequencing sample was made of PBMCs or T cells enriched from blood (not recorded which). These receptors came from a woman aged 18-29 years who had recovered from COVID-19. CDR3s include the opening cysteine and the closing phenylalanine or tryptophan. The D gene is left open where the match is weak. Size values are once, few and many counts, or a class for expanded clones, and some rows have none.

V	D	J	size	length	CDR3	DNA
TRBV6-5	TRBD1	TRBJ1-5	.	15	CASSPTGGQNQPQHF	TGTGCCAGCAGTCCCACAGGGGGCCAAAATCAGCCCCAGCATTTT
TRBV5-4	.	TRBJ1-1	.	16	CASSLASALRGTEAFF	TGTGCCAGCAGCTTAGCCTCGGCCTTGCGGGGAACTGAAGCTTTCTTT
TRBV10-2	.	TRBJ1-3	.	11	CATAGGNTIYF	TGCGCCACCGCGGGAGGAAACACCATATATTTT
TRBV5-5	.	TRBJ2-1	.	14	CASSFKTGYNEQFF	TGTGCCAGCAGCTTCAAGACGGGCTACAATGAGCAGTTCTTC
TRBV28	.	TRBJ2-7	.	14	CASSHRGLNYEQYF	TGTGCCAGCAGCCACAGGGGACTGAACTACGAGCAGTACTTC
TRBV10-1	TRBD2	TRBJ2-3	.	16	CARFILAGLLTDTQYF	TGCGCCAGGTTCATACTAGCGGGGCTGCTCACAGATACGCAGTATTTT
TRBV30	.	TRBJ1-3	few	21	CAWDGTVGSKAGDMFGNTIYF	TGTGCCTGGGACGGAACGGTGGGTTCAAAGGCAGGGGATATGTTTGGAAACACCATATATTTT
TRBV28	.	TRBJ1-1	.	15	CASTTGREGYTEAFF	TGTGCCAGCACCACCGGGAGGGAGGGGTACACTGAAGCTTTCTTT
TRBV27	TRBD1	TRBJ1-2	once	18	CASSPRGQGGGSYYGYTF	TGTGCCAGCAGTCCGCGGGGACAGGGTGGGGGAAGTTACTATGGCTACACCTTC
TRBV9	.	TRBJ1-6	once	14	CASSVDEDNSPLHF	TGTGCCAGCAGCGTAGATGAGGATAATTCACCCCTCCACTTT
TRBV4-1	.	TRBJ1-1	once	16	CASSQDRKELNTEAFF	TGCGCCAGCAGCCAAGATAGGAAGGAACTAAACACTGAAGCTTTCTTT
TRBV2	TRBD1	TRBJ1-1	.	14	CASSPGQGDTEAFF	TGTGCCAGCAGCCCAGGACAGGGAGACACTGAAGCTTTCTTT
TRBV27	TRBD2	TRBJ2-3	.	15	CASRPLAGGTDTQYF	TGTGCCAGCAGGCCACTAGCGGGGGGTACAGATACGCAGTATTTT
TRBV5-5	.	TRBJ1-6	.	16	CASSPLGGTYNSPLHF	TGTGCCAGCAGCCCCCTGGGGGGAACCTATAATTCACCCCTCCACTTT
TRBV7-9	.	TRBJ1-4	.	16	CASSLTALATNEKLFF	TGTGCCAGCAGCTTGACGGCCCTAGCAACTAATGAAAAACTGTTTTTT
TRBV5-6	.	TRBJ2-5	.	13	CASSLGRGETQYF	TGTGCCAGCAGCCTGGGGCGGGGAGAGACCCAGTACTTC
TRBV7-9	.	TRBJ1-1	.	14	CASSRVGGNTEAFF	TGTGCCAGCAGTCGAGTCGGGGGGAACACTGAAGCTTTCTTT
TRBV4-1	TRBD1	TRBJ2-3	.	15	CASSDRDREADTQYF	TGCGCCAGCAGCGACCGGGACAGGGAAGCAGATACGCAGTATTTT
TRBV7-3	.	TRBJ1-1	.	13	CASSSEGNTEAFF	TGTGCCAGCAGCTCCGAGGGAAACACTGAAGCTTTCTTT
TRBV15	.	TRBJ2-7	.	13	CATSRDEGYEQYF	TGTGCCACCAGCAGAGATGAGGGATACGAGCAGTACTTC
TRBV15	.	TRBJ1-6	once	16	CATRGSSGTPNSPLHF	TGTGCCACCAGGGGCTCCTCCGGGACTCCAAATTCACCCCTCCACTTT
TRBV6-2/TRBV6-3	TRBD1	TRBJ1-6	.	18	CASSPIHHRDRWDSPLHF	TGTGCCAGCAGTCCAATCCATCACCGGGACAGGTGGGATTCACCCCTCCACTTT
TRBV5-1	TRBD2	TRBJ2-5	.	15	CASTREGTLGETQYF	TGCGCCAGCACCCGGGAGGGGACGTTAGGCGAGACCCAGTACTTC
TRBV30	.	TRBJ2-3	.	14	CAWRREGATDTQYF	TGTGCCTGGAGACGGGAGGGGGCTACAGATACGCAGTATTTT
TRBV28	TRBD1	TRBJ1-2	.	15	CASSFPTDRAYGYTF	TGTGCCAGCAGTTTCCCTACGGACAGGGCTTATGGCTACACCTTC
TRBV28	TRBD1	TRBJ2-1	.	16	CASSSHPGQVHNEQFF	TGTGCCAGCAGTTCTCATCCGGGACAGGTCCACAATGAGCAGTTCTTC
TRBV7-3	.	TRBJ2-1	.	13	CASSKGANNEQFF	TGTGCCAGCAGCAAAGGGGCAAACAATGAGCAGTTCTTC
TRBV3-1/TRBV3-2	TRBD2	TRBJ2-5	.	17	CASSLSGGAVGQETQYF	TGTGCCAGCAGCCTTAGCGGGGGGGCGGTAGGGCAAGAGACCCAGTACTTC
TRBV27	.	TRBJ1-3	once	14	CASSPMSSGNTIYF	TGTGCCAGCAGTCCTATGAGCTCTGGAAACACCATATATTTT